This T cell receptor beta chain comes out of a study of blood T cells in healthy people across ages. Study details: About one barcoded beta molecule per two T cells was the capture yield of template switching.

Every donor contributed ten milliliters of peripheral blood by blood draw. The germline V gene has CDR1 MNHEY and CDR2 SVGAGI. The CDR3 contains 12 residues. V shed 2 bases and J shed 5 bases, with 6 bases lying between them. Using a J-beta primer mix together with a sample-barcoded 5' primer, a second PCR was run for roughly 7 to 11 cycles. Each CDR3 protein gets one entry after TCRdb re-called the 5' RACE reads with MiXCR. The sample shows fewer than 800,000 distinct CDR3 sequences, 20% to 25% of them seen only once. This clonotype appeared a few times. Sequencing used blood. The chain joins TRBV6-5 to TRBJ1-2; D call uncertain. The origin of this receptor is a man in his sixties or seventies in good health. The CDR3, as DNA: TGTGCCAGCAGTTACGCCGGTTATGGCTACACCTTC. It encodes CASSYAGYGYTF.